The clone carrying this T cell receptor (beta chain) appeared a single time. The sample belongs to a study of blood T cell repertoires in COVID-19. Whole-study context: Specimens from acute and convalescent COVID-19 originated in the United States, Italy and Spain. T cells, B-cell-depleted T cells, or PBMCs supplied cDNA or gDNA.

Sequencing used immunoSEQ multiplex PCR; TCRdb keeps in-frame clones, though not all of them. The sample has 90,000 to 120,000 clones; approximately 91% are singletons. The sequencing sample was made of peripheral blood. The clonotype originates from an older woman with acute or convalescent COVID-19.

The CDR3 DNA reads TGTGCCTTGGGACAGGGGGCCTATGGCTACACCTTC. As protein: CALGQGAYGYTF. The chain combines TRBV28 with TRBJ1-2; 12 bases are shared with TRBD1. V trimming: 11 bases; J trimming: 4 bases; junction bases outside the gene matches: 2. Germline V gives CDR1 MDHEN, CDR2 SYDVKM. The CDR3 runs to 12 residues.